The entry that follows covers one T cell receptor beta chain sequence. Data came from immunoSEQ multiplex PCR; TCRdb stores just in-frame clones and leaves some out. The table includes about 730,000 clones, 72% detected once. These data come from a study of shared clonotypes between healthy human individuals. CDR3 length equals 17 residues. Trimming removed 1 base from V and 2 bases from J; junction bases left unmatched: 6. Per the germline V gene, CDR1 is SGHAT and CDR2 is FQNNGV. The rearrangement links TRBV11-2 to TRBJ2-1; 9 bases are shared with TRBD2. This TCR derives from a woman aged 30 to 39 in good health. The sequencing sample was made of memory CD4+ T cells sorted from blood. Subset specified: CD45RA-negative fraction. The CDR3 DNA is TGTGCCAGCAGCTTAGGGGGACTAGCAGACACCTACAATGAGCAGTTCTTC. Its translation: CASSLGGLADTYNEQFF. Supplemented by reference TRBV11-2 and TRBJ2-1, the full variable domain reads EAGVAQSPRYKIIEKRQSVAFWCNPISGHATLYWYQQILGQGPKLLIQFQNNGVVDDSQLPKDRFSAERLKGVDSTLKIQPAKLEDSAVYLCASSLGGLADTYNEQFFGPGTRLTVL.